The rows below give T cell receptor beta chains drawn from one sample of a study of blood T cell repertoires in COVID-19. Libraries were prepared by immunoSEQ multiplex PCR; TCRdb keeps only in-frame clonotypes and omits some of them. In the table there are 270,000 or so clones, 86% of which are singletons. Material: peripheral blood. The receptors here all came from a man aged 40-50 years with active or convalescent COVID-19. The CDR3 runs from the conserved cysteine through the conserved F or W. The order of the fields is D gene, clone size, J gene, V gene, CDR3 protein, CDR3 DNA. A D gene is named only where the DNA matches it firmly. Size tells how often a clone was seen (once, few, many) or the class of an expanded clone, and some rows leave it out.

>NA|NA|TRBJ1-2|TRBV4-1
CASSQEIQIFGGYTF
TGCGCCAGCAGCCAAGAGATTCAGATCTTTGGTGGCTACACCTTC
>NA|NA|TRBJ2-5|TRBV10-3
CAISPGTGSSLAQETQYF
TGTGCCATCAGTCCCGGGACTGGGAGCTCACTGGCCCAAGAGACCCAGTACTTC
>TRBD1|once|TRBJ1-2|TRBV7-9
CASSLAGTGVGGYTF
TGTGCCAGCAGCTTAGCCGGGACAGGGGTAGGAGGCTACACCTTC
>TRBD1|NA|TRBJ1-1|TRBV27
CASSLTGGTPNTEAFF
TGTGCCAGCAGTTTGACAGGGGGCACCCCGAACACTGAAGCTTTCTTT
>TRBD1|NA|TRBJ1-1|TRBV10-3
CAISDPGQGMNTEAFF
TGTGCCATCAGTGACCCGGGACAGGGAATGAACACTGAAGCTTTCTTT
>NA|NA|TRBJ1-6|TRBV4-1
CASSQVQIESPLHF
TGCGCCAGCAGCCAAGTCCAAATCGAGTCACCCCTCCACTTT
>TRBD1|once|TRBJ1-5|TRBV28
CASSSTGGDQPQHF
TGTGCCAGCAGTTCGACAGGGGGCGATCAGCCCCAGCATTTT
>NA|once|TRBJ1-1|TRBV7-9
CASSLARDARGAFF
TGTGCCAGCAGCTTAGCGCGGGACGCCCGCGGGGCTTTCTTT
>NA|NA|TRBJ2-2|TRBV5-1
CASSLAGAPNTGELFF
TGCGCCAGCAGCTTGGCAGGGGCTCCGAACACCGGGGAGCTGTTTTTT
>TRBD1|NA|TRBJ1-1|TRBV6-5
CASRYRGEAFF
TGTGCCAGCAGATACAGGGGTGAAGCTTTCTTT
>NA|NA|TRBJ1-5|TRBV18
CASSPQGGSYSNQPQHF
TGTGCCAGCTCACCACAGGGGGGGTCCTATAGCAATCAGCCCCAGCATTTT
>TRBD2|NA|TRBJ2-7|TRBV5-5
CASRTSGNYEQYF
TGTGCCAGTAGGACTAGCGGGAACTACGAGCAGTACTTC
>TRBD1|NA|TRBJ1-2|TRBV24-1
CATSDPGQGNGYTF
TGTGCCACCAGTGACCCGGGACAGGGAAATGGCTACACCTTC
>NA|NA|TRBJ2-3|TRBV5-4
CASSPDRTDTQYF
TGTGCCAGCAGCCCCGACAGAACAGATACGCAGTATTTT
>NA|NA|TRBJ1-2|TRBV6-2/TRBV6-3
CASSLLGQRRGYTF
TGTGCCAGCAGCCTCCTCGGACAGCGTCGGGGCTACACCTTC
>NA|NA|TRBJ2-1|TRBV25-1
CASSAGAASYNEQFF
TGTGCCAGCAGTGCGGGAGCAGCGTCCTACAATGAGCAGTTCTTC
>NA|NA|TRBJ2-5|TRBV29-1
CSVAGRGKETQYF
TGCAGCGTTGCGGGGCGGGGAAAAGAGACCCAGTACTTC
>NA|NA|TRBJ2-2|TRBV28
CASSPSGELFF
TGTGCCAGCAGCCCGTCCGGGGAGCTGTTTTTT
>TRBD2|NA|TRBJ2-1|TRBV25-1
CASSEGLAGDEQFF
TGTGCCAGCAGTGAAGGTCTAGCGGGAGATGAGCAGTTCTTC
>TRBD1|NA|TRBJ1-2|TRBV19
CASSPHRGHVDYGYTF
TGTGCCAGTAGCCCCCACAGGGGACACGTTGACTATGGCTACACCTTC
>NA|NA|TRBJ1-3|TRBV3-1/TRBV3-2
CASSLASSGNTIYF
TGTGCCAGCAGCCTCGCCAGCTCTGGAAACACCATATATTTT
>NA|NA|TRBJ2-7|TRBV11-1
CASSWDISYEQYF
TGTGCCAGCAGCTGGGACATCTCCTACGAGCAGTACTTC
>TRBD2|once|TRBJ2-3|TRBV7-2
CASSAYTSGRDTQYF
TGTGCCAGCAGCGCGTACACTAGCGGGAGAGATACGCAGTATTTT
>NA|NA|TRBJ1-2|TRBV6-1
CASSEEQNYGYTF
TGTGCCAGCAGTGAAGAACAGAACTATGGCTACACCTTC
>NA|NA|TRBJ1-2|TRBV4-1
CASSHPGWPNYGYTF
TGCGCCAGCAGCCACCCGGGATGGCCTAACTATGGCTACACCTTC
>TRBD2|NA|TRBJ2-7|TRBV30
CAWRVRGDVYF
TGTGCCTGGAGGGTCCGGGGGGACGTGTACTTC
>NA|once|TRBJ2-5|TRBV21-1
CASSKGVGREGETQYF
TGTGCCAGCAGCAAGGGAGTAGGACGGGAGGGCGAGACCCAGTACTTC
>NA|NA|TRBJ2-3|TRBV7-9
CASSPTRRQNTDTQYF
TGTGCCAGCAGCCCCACGAGGAGGCAGAACACAGATACGCAGTATTTT
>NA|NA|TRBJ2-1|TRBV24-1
CATSDSPPRDKKDNEQFF
TGTGCCACCAGTGATTCTCCCCCCCGGGACAAAAAAGACAATGAGCAGTTCTTC
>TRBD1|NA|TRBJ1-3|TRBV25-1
CASSPRTGPGNTIYF
TGTGCCAGCAGTCCCAGGACAGGTCCTGGAAACACCATATATTTT
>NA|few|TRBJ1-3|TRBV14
CASSQQGNGNTIYF
TGTGCCAGCAGCCAACAGGGGAATGGAAACACCATATATTTT
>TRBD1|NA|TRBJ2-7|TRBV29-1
CSVGTGYRYEQYF
TGCAGCGTTGGGACAGGATATCGGTACGAGCAGTACTTC